One TCR beta chain is described in this entry. Sequencing used immunoSEQ multiplex PCR; TCRdb keeps in-frame clones, though not all of them. The sample has around 100,000 clones; approximately 91% are singletons. These data belong to a study of blood T cell repertoires in COVID-19. Study summary: PBMCs, B-cell-depleted T cells, or T cells provided the cDNA or gDNA that made up the material.

Germline CDR1 is WSHSY and CDR2 is SAAADI. After removal of 0 bases from V and 1 base from J, the junction contained 6 bases not matched to a gene. The CDR3 extends over 17 amino acids. Sequences were obtained from peripheral blood. The clonotype was recovered from a young man with acute or convalescent COVID-19. The chain is built from TRBV10-2 and TRBJ2-1, with 7 bases identical to TRBD2. The CDR3 DNA is TGCGCCAGCAGTGAGTCGACCGCGGGAGTTTCCTACAATGAGCAGTTCTTC. It is translated as CASSESTAGVSYNEQFF.